This passage covers 30 T cell receptor beta chains from one sample sequenced in a study of T-cell memory formation after mild COVID-19. MiXCR, applied by TCRdb to the 5' RACE reads, yields one record per CDR3 protein. In the table there are hundreds of thousands of distinct CDR3 sequences, 15% of which are singletons. Material for sequencing was PBMCs or a T cell subset sorted from them (not recorded which). All receptors derive from a young man who had mild COVID-19 (a few samples of this study predate the infection). Cell type and time point are not known.

The chain couples TRBV4-1 to TRBJ2-7; no reliable D call. Germline V gene data show CDR1 as MGHRA and CDR2 as YSYEKL. The CDR3 is 14 residues long. Trimming cost V 0 bases and J 6 bases, with 12 bases left between them. The CDR3 nucleotides are TGCGCCAGCAGCCAAGATCGCCCTGCTCTCGAGCAGTACTTC. This translates into CASSQDRPALEQYF.

In this sample, this clonotype turned up a few times. The chain links TRBV9 to TRBJ1-1; D call uncertain. This CDR3 contains 14 residues. The V end was cut by 3 bases, the J end by 1 base, with 10 bases between. Germline V CDR1 and CDR2: SGDLS, YYNGEE. The CDR3 here is CASSALLTNTEAFF. Here the CDR3 DNA reads TGTGCCAGCAGCGCCTTACTCACGAACACTGAAGCTTTCTTT.

V usage is TRBV18 and J usage is TRBJ1-5; the D is unclear. Trimming left V 2 bases short and J 0 bases short, with 8 bases between. The CDR3 contains 15 residues. Germline V gene lookup returns CDR1 KGHSH and CDR2 LQKENI. CDR3 in DNA: TGTGCCAGCTCACCAGCGGAAAATAGCAATCAGCCCCAGCATTTT. This gives the protein CASSPAENSNQPQHF.

The J gene is TRBJ1-1, the V gene TRBV7-2; D remains ambiguous. The CDR3 has 13 residues. Germline CDR1 reads SGHTA; CDR2 reads FQGNSA. Trimming shortened V by 1 base and J by 10 bases, and 13 bases separated the two germline ends. CDR3 sequence reads: CASSLVYQKRAFF. CDR3 DNA sequence: TGTGCCAGCAGCTTAGTCTATCAGAAACGAGCTTTCTTT.

V and J are TRBV28 and TRBJ1-5, with TRBD1 as a possible D gene (6 bases). Trimming removed 5 bases from V and 4 bases from J, with 12 bases in between. The CDR3 sequence is 14 residues long. Germline CDR1 MDHEN, CDR2 SYDVKM. The CDR3 region is CASSIIQGNQPQHF. CDR3 DNA sequence: TGTGCCAGCAGTATTATTCAGGGGAATCAGCCCCAGCATTTT.

The rearrangement uses TRBV9 and TRBJ1-2, with D maybe TRBD1 (5 bases). Trimming removed 0 bases at V and 6 bases at J, with 15 bases between. Germline lookup yields CDR1 SGDLS and CDR2 YYNGEE. This CDR3 comprises 15 residues. The CDR3 spells CASSVVPPGTNGYTF. The CDR3 DNA sequence: TGTGCCAGCAGCGTAGTTCCGCCCGGGACGAATGGCTACACCTTC.

The chain recombines TRBV6-5 with TRBJ1-2; D not resolved. Trimming left V 0 bases short and J 2 bases short, with 10 bases between. CDR1 is MNHEY, CDR2 SVGAGI, per germline. CDR3 length equals 15 residues. CDR3 nucleotides: TGTGCCAGCAGTTACTCACGGGGAGGGAACTATGGCTACACCTTC. It encodes CASSYSRGGNYGYTF.

The chain has TRBV25-1 and TRBJ1-2, with a possible D match to TRBD1 (6 bases). This CDR3 spans 16 amino acids. V lost 6 bases to trimming and J lost 4 bases, with 21 bases between them. CDR1 and CDR2 from the germline V gene are MGHDK and SYGVNS. The CDR3 here is CASRPRGGESFYGYTF. CDR3 nucleotides: TGTGCCAGCAGACCCCGAGGGGGGGAATCCTTCTATGGCTACACCTTC.

V gene TRBV12-3 or TRBV12-4 combines with J gene TRBJ2-5; TRBD2 matches at 10 bases. The CDR3 is made up of 13 amino acids. V shed 7 bases and J 4 bases; nucleotides not matched to a gene: 3. The CDR3 protein is CASIASGGETQYF. CDR3 coding DNA: TGTGCCAGCATCGCTAGCGGGGGAGAGACCCAGTACTTC.

In nucleotides, the CDR3 is TGCAGTGCTAGATTACCTCAGGGGCCCCAAGAGACCCAGTACTTC. Its protein product is CSARLPQGPQETQYF. The chain combines TRBV20-1 with TRBJ2-5; D may be TRBD1 (6 bases). Germline assignment: CDR1 DFQATT and CDR2 SNEGSKA (reference sequence). The length of the CDR3 is 15 residues. Trimming pared 2 bases from V and 1 base from J, leaving 14 bases between.

V and J are TRBV10-2 and TRBJ2-7; 15 nucleotides match TRBD2. The CDR3 is 18 amino acids. Germline CDR1 reads WSHSY; CDR2 reads SAAADI. V lost 7 bases to trimming and J lost 1 base; unmatched junction nucleotides: 11. CDR3 bases: TGCGCCAGCATTCCGGGACTAGCGGGGGGATCTAGATCCTACGAGCAGTACTTC. Amino acids: CASIPGLAGGSRSYEQYF.

In its sample, this clonotype was seen a few times. The DNA for the CDR3 is TGTGCCAGCAGCTCCTACCCCCCGACTAGCGGGGGCACAGATACGCAGTATTTT. Residues: CASSSYPPTSGGTDTQYF. The rearrangement links TRBV7-3 to TRBJ2-3; 11 bases match TRBD2. The CDR3 consists of 18 residues. V shed 4 bases, J shed 1 base, and the junction held 10 bases outside the gene matches. The germline V gene encodes CDR1 SGHTA and CDR2 FQGTGA.

This clonotype was recorded at least ten times. The chain combines TRBV7-3 with TRBJ2-3; D is unclear. The CDR3 has 14 amino acids. Germline lookup yields CDR1 SGHTA and CDR2 FQGTGA. The V end lost 3 bases, the J end lost 2 bases, and 9 bases lay between the germline ends. CDR3 protein: CASSLELFTDTQYF. CDR3 bases: TGTGCCAGCAGCTTGGAGCTTTTCACAGATACGCAGTATTTT.

The CDR3 sequence: CASSGRLYEQYV. The CDR3 bases are TGTGCCAGCAGTGGACGGCTCTACGAGCAGTACGTC. The gene calls are TRBV6-2 or TRBV6-3 and TRBJ2-7, with D unclear. This CDR3 comprises 12 residues. Germline V gene lookup returns CDR1 MNHEY and CDR2 SVGEGT. V was shortened by 5 bases and J by 3 bases, with 8 bases between the two germline ends.

The V and J genes are TRBV4-1 and TRBJ2-2, with 10 bases that match TRBD1. The trim removed 1 base at V and 4 bases at J, leaving 9 bases unmatched. Germline CDR1 MGHRA, CDR2 YSYEKL. This CDR3 region has 18 residues. The CDR3 nucleotides read TGCGCCAGCAGCCAAGGGGGCCCGGGACAGGGGCCCACCGGGGAGCTGTTTTTT. It is translated as CASSQGGPGQGPTGELFF.

This clonotype was seen only a few times. The chain links TRBV29-1 to TRBJ2-7, with 11 bases identical to TRBD1. The CDR3 totals 13 residues. The V gene's germline CDR1 is SQVTM and CDR2 ANQGSEA. Unmatched junction bases numbered 5, after V lost 6 bases and J lost 4 bases. CDR3 DNA sequence: TGCAGCGTGGGACAGGGGGGACGGTACGAGCAGTACTTC. This codes for CSVGQGGRYEQYF.

This clonotype was counted a few times. V gene TRBV6-5 combines with J gene TRBJ2-7, with D uncertain. The CDR3 is 15 amino acids. V was trimmed by 6 bases and J by 4 bases, leaving 19 bases between them. The germline gives CDR1 MNHEY, CDR2 SVGAGI. The CDR3 nucleotides read TGTGCCAGCAGGTCTAGTGGAGTGTTTGGGTACGAGCAGTACGTC. Protein product: CASRSSGVFGYEQYV.

This clonotype has a count of ten or more. The chain employs TRBV7-2 and TRBJ1-6; a possible D gene is TRBD1 (5 bases). Trimming removed 2 bases at V and 7 bases at J, with 15 bases between. From germline, CDR1 is SGHTA and CDR2 FQGNSA. This CDR3 is built from 16 residues. The CDR3 region has the DNA TGTGCCAGCAGCTTAAATTACGGGACGGCAAATTCACCCCTCCACTTT. It specifies CASSLNYGTANSPLHF.

The chain joins TRBV11-2 to TRBJ2-6, with 9 bases fitting TRBD1. J was trimmed by 4 bases and V by 2 bases; bases with no gene match: 9. The CDR3 loop spans 18 amino acids. CDR1 is SGHAT and CDR2 is FQNNGV in the germline V gene. CDR3 nucleotide sequence: TGTGCCAGCAGCTTATTCCGGACAGGGGTTTTCGGGGCCAACGTCCTGACTTTC. Translated, it gives CASSLFRTGVFGANVLTF.

This clonotype was counted a few times. This sequence joins TRBV15 and TRBJ1-2; D not resolved. V lost 5 bases to trimming and J lost 10 bases, with 14 bases between them. The CDR3 spans 12 residues. CDR1 is LNHNV and CDR2 is YYDKDF in the germline V gene (reference sequence). CDR3 sequence: CATSPLTASYTF. The CDR3 region has the DNA TGTGCCACCAGCCCCCTGACGGCCTCCTACACCTTC.

V and J are TRBV20-1 and TRBJ1-4; D might be TRBD1 (5 bases). V dropped 6 bases and J dropped 8 bases, with 16 bases sitting between them. Germline-derived CDR1 and CDR2 are DFQATT and SNEGSKA (reference sequence). The CDR3 has 13 residues. Here the CDR3 reads CSAEGTSREKLFF. Written as DNA, the CDR3 is TGCAGTGCGGAAGGGACGTCGCGGGAAAAACTGTTTTTT.

This clonotype was detected only a few times. The gene calls are TRBV25-1 and TRBJ2-3; the D gene could be TRBD1 or TRBD2 (5 bases each). CDR3 length equals 16 residues. Trimming took off 1 base at V and 2 bases at J, with 13 bases between the two ends. Germline CDR1 MGHDK, CDR2 SYGVNS. The chain's CDR3 is CASSEFRGGITDTQYF. The CDR3 region has the DNA TGTGCCAGCAGTGAATTTCGGGGCGGTATCACAGATACGCAGTATTTT.

This clonotype was observed a few times. This chain joins TRBV2 and TRBJ1-1; 9 bases map to TRBD1. V lost 9 bases and J lost 2; bases outside the gene matches: 7. The CDR3 covers 14 residues. CDR1 SNHLY and CDR2 FYNNEI come from the germline V gene. In DNA form, the CDR3 reads TGTGCCAGTTGCATTACAGGGGGCAACACTGAAGCTTTCTTT. As protein: CASCITGGNTEAFF.

V is TRBV12-3 or TRBV12-4 and J is TRBJ1-2, with 10 nucleotides matching TRBD1. Trimming took 1 base from V and 6 from J; bases not matched to a gene: 2. The CDR3 is 14 residues long. The CDR3 is CASSLGGQGNGYTF. DNA for the CDR3: TGTGCCAGCAGTTTAGGGGGACAGGGGAATGGCTACACCTTC.

CDR3 bases: TGTGCCACCGGGCGGGCGGGGGAGATCGGTACGCAGTATTTT. Protein sequence: CATGRAGEIGTQYF. The chain couples TRBV6-5 to TRBJ2-3; 7 nucleotides line up with TRBD2. Per the germline V gene, CDR1 is MNHEY and CDR2 is SVGAGI. CDR3 length equals 14 residues. V was clipped by 10 bases and J by 8 bases; unmatched bases: 15.

This clonotype was detected only a few times. The gene calls are TRBV18 and TRBJ1-1, with D maybe TRBD1 (6 bases). CDR3 length: 14 residues. Trimming cost V 4 bases and J 1 base, with 10 bases left between them. CDR1 is KGHSH and CDR2 is LQKENI in the germline V gene. DNA for the CDR3: TGTGCCAGCTCACTAACAGGGTCGAACACTGAAGCTTTCTTT. Translated: CASSLTGSNTEAFF.

CDR3 in amino acids: CASSLVANTEAFF. DNA for the CDR3: TGTGCCAGCAGTTTAGTTGCGAACACTGAAGCTTTCTTT. The J gene is TRBJ1-1, the V gene TRBV12-3 or TRBV12-4; D remains ambiguous. CDR3 length: 13 amino acids. Trimming left V 1 base short and J 1 base short, with 4 bases between.

This clonotype was counted a few times. CDR3 sequence: CASSEGSYNSPLHF. CDR3 sequence (DNA): TGCGCCAGCAGTGAAGGCTCCTATAATTCACCCCTCCACTTT. The gene calls are TRBV5-1 and TRBJ1-6; no reliable D call. V was cut by 5 bases and J by 0 bases, with 6 bases left in between. The CDR3 has 14 amino acids. CDR1 is SGHRS, CDR2 YFSETQ, per germline.

The V and J genes are TRBV4-2 and TRBJ2-3, with 7 positions matching TRBD2. Germline loops: CDR1 LGHNA, CDR2 YNFKEQ. The CDR3 is 19 amino acids. V lost 2 bases, J lost 3 bases, and 17 bases stayed unmatched. The CDR3 region has the DNA TGTGCCAGCAGCCAATTGGCCGCGATGATGAGCGGGGAGACAGATACGCAGTATTTT. Translated: CASSQLAAMMSGETDTQYF.

This clonotype was observed many times. The chain couples TRBV20-1 to TRBJ2-1, with TRBD2 matching 14 bases. Germline CDR1 DFQATT, CDR2 SNEGSKA (reference sequence). The CDR3 spans 17 residues. V shed 6 bases, J shed 5 bases, and the junction held 12 bases outside the gene matches. The CDR3 sequence: CSARPGLAGEFDNEQFF. The DNA of the CDR3 is TGCAGTGCCCGACCGGGACTAGCGGGGGAGTTTGACAATGAGCAGTTCTTC.